This TCR beta chain was recorded in a study of blood T cell repertoires in COVID-19. This clone has only one observation. Original processing methods: How many nucleated cells were present was estimated from reference gene primer amplification. TCRdb's table, derived via immunoSEQ multiplex PCR, lists solely in-frame clones and lacks some. That table gives V, J and clone size, and the DNA gave D and trimming. Found here are about 330,000 clones, around 87% of them singletons; the top ten hold under 4.5%. The clonotype comes from a woman between 45 and 60 years old with active or convalescent COVID-19. Input material: peripheral blood.

Written as DNA, the CDR3 is TGTGCCAGCCAGCAATCAGGGGGGTCGAACACTGAAGCTTTCTTT. This translates into CASQQSGGSNTEAFF. This sequence joins TRBV2 and TRBJ1-1, with 7 positions matching TRBD1. Unmatched junction bases numbered 10, after V lost 8 bases and J lost 1 base. The germline gives CDR1 SNHLY, CDR2 FYNNEI. This CDR3 has 15 amino acids. The entire variable domain, with the rest obtained from reference TRBV2 and TRBJ1-1, is as follows: EPEVTQTPSHQVTQMGQEVILRCVPISNHLYFYWYRQILGQKVEFLVSFYNNEISEKSEIFDDQFSVERPDGSNFTLKIRSTKLEDSAMYFCASQQSGGSNTEAFFGQGTRLTVV.